Listed below are T cell receptor beta chains from one sample, sequenced in a study of OX40 agonist ivuxolimab in advanced cancers. The assay was immunoSEQ multiplex PCR, and TCRdb's table has in-frame clones only and misses some. The sample consists of approximately 82,000 clones, roughly 92% of them appearing once. This sample comprised CD4+ or CD8+ T cells sorted from blood, obtained in a trial of the OX40 agonist ivuxolimab. The receptors were gathered from an adult with an advanced solid tumor such as melanoma, head and neck, liver or kidney cancer. Each CDR3 is given with its conserved first and last residue. A D gene is named only where the DNA matches it firmly. Not all rows give a size; the values are once, few, many and, for expanded clones, a class.

d_gene	v_gene	abundance	j_gene	CDR3nt	CDR3aa
NA	TRBV27	NA	TRBJ2-3	TGTGCCAGCCGAGACAGGAGCGTGGGCACAGATACGCAGTATTTT	CASRDRSVGTDTQYF
TRBD2	TRBV10-3	NA	TRBJ2-1	TGTGCCATCGGGCCCCCTAGCGGGAGGGCCCCTGAGCAGTTCTTC	CAIGPPSGRAPEQFF
NA	TRBV5-1	NA	TRBJ1-1	TGCGCCAGCAGCTCGCCCCTCGGCGGGACTGAAGCTTTCTTT	CASSSPLGGTEAFF
TRBD1	TRBV18	NA	TRBJ1-2	TGTGCCAGCTCACTAGAGACAGGGACTAACTATGGCTACACCTTC	CASSLETGTNYGYTF
TRBD2	TRBV5-8	NA	TRBJ2-2	TGTGCCAGCAGCATGCGGGTCGGGGTCGGGAGGGCCGCCACCGGGGAGCTGTTTTTT	CASSMRVGVGRAATGELFF
NA	TRBV25-1	NA	TRBJ2-3	TGTGCCAGCAGTGAGTTCGGAGGGGGTCTCATAGATACGCAGTATTTT	CASSEFGGGLIDTQYF
TRBD2	TRBV19	once	TRBJ2-3	TGTGCCAGTAGAGACCTAGGGACGGGGGGGACAGATACGCAGTATTTT	CASRDLGTGGTDTQYF
NA	TRBV20-1	NA	TRBJ2-3	TGCAGTGCTCAATCTAGCAGTGCGCAGTATTTT	CSAQSSSAQYF
NA	TRBV30	NA	TRBJ2-3	TGTGCCTGGGAGCGGGGCACAGATACGCAGTATTTT	CAWERGTDTQYF
NA	TRBV18	NA	TRBJ2-1	TGTGCCAGCTCACCACCGGGTAACAATGAGCAGTTCTTC	CASSPPGNNEQFF
TRBD1	TRBV18	NA	TRBJ1-1	TGTGCCAGCTCACCGACAGGGACCACTGAAGCTTTCTTT	CASSPTGTTEAFF
NA	TRBV19	NA	TRBJ1-4	TGTGCCAGTAGTTTATGGACAGAGGGACGGGAAAAACTGTTTTTT	CASSLWTEGREKLFF
NA	TRBV6-6	NA	TRBJ1-2	TGTGCCAGCAGTCTTACCCCCCGGCAGAACTATGGCTACACCTTC	CASSLTPRQNYGYTF
TRBD1	TRBV4-1	once	TRBJ2-6	TGCGCCAGCAGCCAGGCCGGGACAGGGAGCTCTGGGGCCAACGTCCTGACTTTC	CASSQAGTGSSGANVLTF
NA	TRBV5-1	NA	TRBJ1-1	TGCGCCAGCAGCTTGGTCGGGGCCGGAACTGAAGCTTTCTTT	CASSLVGAGTEAFF
NA	TRBV5-1	once	TRBJ2-2	TGCGCCAGCAGCCCAGACAGCCGGACGAACACCGGGGAGCTGTTTTTT	CASSPDSRTNTGELFF
TRBD2	TRBV2	once	TRBJ2-3	TGTGCCAGCAGTGAAGCGGGACTAGCGGACACAGATACGCAGTATTTT	CASSEAGLADTDTQYF
TRBD2	TRBV5-1	NA	TRBJ2-5	TGCGCCAGCAGCTCCCGGGGGGGGGAGACCCAGTACTTC	CASSSRGGETQYF
TRBD1	TRBV7-6	NA	TRBJ1-3	TGTGCCAGCAGCGTACAGGGGAACTCTGGAAACACCATATATTTT	CASSVQGNSGNTIYF
TRBD1	TRBV2	NA	TRBJ1-1	TGTGCCAGCGCCTACGGGACAGGGCCCACTGAAGCTTTCTTT	CASAYGTGPTEAFF
TRBD1	TRBV12-5	NA	TRBJ1-2	TGTGCTAGTGGTTCAGGGACAGGGGGTTCACCACGCTATGGCTACACCTTC	CASGSGTGGSPRYGYTF
NA	TRBV6-5	once	TRBJ1-2	TGTGCCAGCAGTTACTCGGTCAGGGGAGGCTATGGCTACACCTTC	CASSYSVRGGYGYTF
NA	TRBV20-1	NA	TRBJ1-2	TGCAGTGCTAACCGGGCAGGAGCGGACACCTTC	CSANRAGADTF
NA	TRBV5-1	NA	TRBJ1-4	TGCGCCAGCAGCTTGGCCGGGACGGCGAATGAAAAACTGTTTTTT	CASSLAGTANEKLFF
TRBD1	TRBV15	once	TRBJ2-7	TGTGCCACCAGCGGGACAGGGTCCGAGCAGTACTTC	CATSGTGSEQYF
NA	TRBV11-1	NA	TRBJ2-7	TGTGCCAGCAGCTTTCGCGGGTGGGACTCCTCCTACGAGCAGTACTTC	CASSFRGWDSSYEQYF
TRBD2	TRBV7-9	NA	TRBJ2-3	TGTGCCAGCAGCTCCGACCGGGGAGGGAAGCACACAGATACGCAGTATTTT	CASSSDRGGKHTDTQYF
NA	TRBV5-1	NA	TRBJ2-2	TGCGCCAGCAGCTTGGTCTTCGGGGGAGACACCGGGGAGCTGTTTTTT	CASSLVFGGDTGELFF
NA	TRBV15	NA	TRBJ1-1	TGTGCCACCAGCAGGGGAAGGGACACTGAAGCTTTCTTT	CATSRGRDTEAFF
NA	TRBV5-4	NA	TRBJ2-1	TGTGCCAGCAGTCCTGAGGCGGCACACAGCTCCTACAATGAGCAGTTCTTC	CASSPEAAHSSYNEQFF
TRBD1	TRBV5-6	NA	TRBJ1-2	TGTGCCAGCAGCTTCAGGACAGGATCCCAAGGCTATGGCTACACCTTC	CASSFRTGSQGYGYTF
NA	TRBV6-6	NA	TRBJ1-2	TGTGCCAGCAGTTACGGCTACAGTAACTATGGCTACACCTTC	CASSYGYSNYGYTF
NA	TRBV28	NA	TRBJ1-1	TGTGCCAGCAATCAAATCAGGGATACTGAAGCTTTCTTT	CASNQIRDTEAFF
TRBD2	TRBV5-1	once	TRBJ2-5	TGCGCCAGCAGCTATGGGACTAGCGCTCAAGAGACCCAGTACTTC	CASSYGTSAQETQYF
NA	TRBV18	NA	TRBJ1-1	TGTGCCAGCTCACCAGGGGTGAACACTGAAGCTTTCTTT	CASSPGVNTEAFF
TRBD1	TRBV30	NA	TRBJ1-5	TGTGCCTGGAGTGGGGGGGACAGAAACAATCAGCCCCAGCATTTT	CAWSGGDRNNQPQHF
NA	TRBV18	NA	TRBJ1-1	TGTGCCAGCTCACCACTAGGGCGGGACACTGAAGCTTTCTTT	CASSPLGRDTEAFF
NA	TRBV13	NA	TRBJ2-3	TGTGCCAGCAGCCCCGGGCCTGGGACAGATACGCAGTATTTT	CASSPGPGTDTQYF
TRBD1	TRBV12-5	NA	TRBJ1-1	TGTGCTAGTGGCGCTGACAGGGGTGAAGCTTTCTTT	CASGADRGEAFF
NA	TRBV14	NA	TRBJ1-1	TGTGCCAGCAGCCAAGACCTGTTGGGTGTCGGGGGAGGCACTGAAGCTTTCTTT	CASSQDLLGVGGGTEAFF
TRBD1	TRBV5-6	few	TRBJ1-6	TGTGCCAGCAGTCTCCGACAGGGGGTTTCACCCCTCCACTTT	CASSLRQGVSPLHF
TRBD2	TRBV19	NA	TRBJ2-7	TGTGCCAGTAGCGTTCTAGCGGGGGACTACGAGCAGTACTTC	CASSVLAGDYEQYF
TRBD1	TRBV7-9	NA	TRBJ1-4	TGTGCCAGCAGCAGGACAGGGGAAACTAATGAAAAACTGTTTTTT	CASSRTGETNEKLFF
NA	TRBV5-1	NA	TRBJ2-7	TGCGCCAGCAGCTCTACAGTCTCCTACGAGCAGTACTTC	CASSSTVSYEQYF
NA	TRBV6-5	NA	TRBJ1-3	TGTGCCAGCAGCCCGGGGGGGGCTGGAAACACCATATATTTT	CASSPGGAGNTIYF
TRBD1	TRBV6-1	NA	TRBJ1-2	TGTGCCAGCAGTGCGAGACCGGGACAGGGGAGGTATGGCTACACCTTC	CASSARPGQGRYGYTF
NA	TRBV5-8	NA	TRBJ2-3	TGTGCCAGCAGCTTGGTAGCCCATACGCAGTATTTT	CASSLVAHTQYF
NA	TRBV6-1	NA	TRBJ2-4	TGTGCCAGCAGTGAAGGTTTTGGACGTCGCATTCAGTACTTC	CASSEGFGRRIQYF
NA	TRBV6-5	few	TRBJ1-5	TGTGCCAGCAGTTACTCGAGGGGAGGAGATCAGCCCCAGCATTTT	CASSYSRGGDQPQHF